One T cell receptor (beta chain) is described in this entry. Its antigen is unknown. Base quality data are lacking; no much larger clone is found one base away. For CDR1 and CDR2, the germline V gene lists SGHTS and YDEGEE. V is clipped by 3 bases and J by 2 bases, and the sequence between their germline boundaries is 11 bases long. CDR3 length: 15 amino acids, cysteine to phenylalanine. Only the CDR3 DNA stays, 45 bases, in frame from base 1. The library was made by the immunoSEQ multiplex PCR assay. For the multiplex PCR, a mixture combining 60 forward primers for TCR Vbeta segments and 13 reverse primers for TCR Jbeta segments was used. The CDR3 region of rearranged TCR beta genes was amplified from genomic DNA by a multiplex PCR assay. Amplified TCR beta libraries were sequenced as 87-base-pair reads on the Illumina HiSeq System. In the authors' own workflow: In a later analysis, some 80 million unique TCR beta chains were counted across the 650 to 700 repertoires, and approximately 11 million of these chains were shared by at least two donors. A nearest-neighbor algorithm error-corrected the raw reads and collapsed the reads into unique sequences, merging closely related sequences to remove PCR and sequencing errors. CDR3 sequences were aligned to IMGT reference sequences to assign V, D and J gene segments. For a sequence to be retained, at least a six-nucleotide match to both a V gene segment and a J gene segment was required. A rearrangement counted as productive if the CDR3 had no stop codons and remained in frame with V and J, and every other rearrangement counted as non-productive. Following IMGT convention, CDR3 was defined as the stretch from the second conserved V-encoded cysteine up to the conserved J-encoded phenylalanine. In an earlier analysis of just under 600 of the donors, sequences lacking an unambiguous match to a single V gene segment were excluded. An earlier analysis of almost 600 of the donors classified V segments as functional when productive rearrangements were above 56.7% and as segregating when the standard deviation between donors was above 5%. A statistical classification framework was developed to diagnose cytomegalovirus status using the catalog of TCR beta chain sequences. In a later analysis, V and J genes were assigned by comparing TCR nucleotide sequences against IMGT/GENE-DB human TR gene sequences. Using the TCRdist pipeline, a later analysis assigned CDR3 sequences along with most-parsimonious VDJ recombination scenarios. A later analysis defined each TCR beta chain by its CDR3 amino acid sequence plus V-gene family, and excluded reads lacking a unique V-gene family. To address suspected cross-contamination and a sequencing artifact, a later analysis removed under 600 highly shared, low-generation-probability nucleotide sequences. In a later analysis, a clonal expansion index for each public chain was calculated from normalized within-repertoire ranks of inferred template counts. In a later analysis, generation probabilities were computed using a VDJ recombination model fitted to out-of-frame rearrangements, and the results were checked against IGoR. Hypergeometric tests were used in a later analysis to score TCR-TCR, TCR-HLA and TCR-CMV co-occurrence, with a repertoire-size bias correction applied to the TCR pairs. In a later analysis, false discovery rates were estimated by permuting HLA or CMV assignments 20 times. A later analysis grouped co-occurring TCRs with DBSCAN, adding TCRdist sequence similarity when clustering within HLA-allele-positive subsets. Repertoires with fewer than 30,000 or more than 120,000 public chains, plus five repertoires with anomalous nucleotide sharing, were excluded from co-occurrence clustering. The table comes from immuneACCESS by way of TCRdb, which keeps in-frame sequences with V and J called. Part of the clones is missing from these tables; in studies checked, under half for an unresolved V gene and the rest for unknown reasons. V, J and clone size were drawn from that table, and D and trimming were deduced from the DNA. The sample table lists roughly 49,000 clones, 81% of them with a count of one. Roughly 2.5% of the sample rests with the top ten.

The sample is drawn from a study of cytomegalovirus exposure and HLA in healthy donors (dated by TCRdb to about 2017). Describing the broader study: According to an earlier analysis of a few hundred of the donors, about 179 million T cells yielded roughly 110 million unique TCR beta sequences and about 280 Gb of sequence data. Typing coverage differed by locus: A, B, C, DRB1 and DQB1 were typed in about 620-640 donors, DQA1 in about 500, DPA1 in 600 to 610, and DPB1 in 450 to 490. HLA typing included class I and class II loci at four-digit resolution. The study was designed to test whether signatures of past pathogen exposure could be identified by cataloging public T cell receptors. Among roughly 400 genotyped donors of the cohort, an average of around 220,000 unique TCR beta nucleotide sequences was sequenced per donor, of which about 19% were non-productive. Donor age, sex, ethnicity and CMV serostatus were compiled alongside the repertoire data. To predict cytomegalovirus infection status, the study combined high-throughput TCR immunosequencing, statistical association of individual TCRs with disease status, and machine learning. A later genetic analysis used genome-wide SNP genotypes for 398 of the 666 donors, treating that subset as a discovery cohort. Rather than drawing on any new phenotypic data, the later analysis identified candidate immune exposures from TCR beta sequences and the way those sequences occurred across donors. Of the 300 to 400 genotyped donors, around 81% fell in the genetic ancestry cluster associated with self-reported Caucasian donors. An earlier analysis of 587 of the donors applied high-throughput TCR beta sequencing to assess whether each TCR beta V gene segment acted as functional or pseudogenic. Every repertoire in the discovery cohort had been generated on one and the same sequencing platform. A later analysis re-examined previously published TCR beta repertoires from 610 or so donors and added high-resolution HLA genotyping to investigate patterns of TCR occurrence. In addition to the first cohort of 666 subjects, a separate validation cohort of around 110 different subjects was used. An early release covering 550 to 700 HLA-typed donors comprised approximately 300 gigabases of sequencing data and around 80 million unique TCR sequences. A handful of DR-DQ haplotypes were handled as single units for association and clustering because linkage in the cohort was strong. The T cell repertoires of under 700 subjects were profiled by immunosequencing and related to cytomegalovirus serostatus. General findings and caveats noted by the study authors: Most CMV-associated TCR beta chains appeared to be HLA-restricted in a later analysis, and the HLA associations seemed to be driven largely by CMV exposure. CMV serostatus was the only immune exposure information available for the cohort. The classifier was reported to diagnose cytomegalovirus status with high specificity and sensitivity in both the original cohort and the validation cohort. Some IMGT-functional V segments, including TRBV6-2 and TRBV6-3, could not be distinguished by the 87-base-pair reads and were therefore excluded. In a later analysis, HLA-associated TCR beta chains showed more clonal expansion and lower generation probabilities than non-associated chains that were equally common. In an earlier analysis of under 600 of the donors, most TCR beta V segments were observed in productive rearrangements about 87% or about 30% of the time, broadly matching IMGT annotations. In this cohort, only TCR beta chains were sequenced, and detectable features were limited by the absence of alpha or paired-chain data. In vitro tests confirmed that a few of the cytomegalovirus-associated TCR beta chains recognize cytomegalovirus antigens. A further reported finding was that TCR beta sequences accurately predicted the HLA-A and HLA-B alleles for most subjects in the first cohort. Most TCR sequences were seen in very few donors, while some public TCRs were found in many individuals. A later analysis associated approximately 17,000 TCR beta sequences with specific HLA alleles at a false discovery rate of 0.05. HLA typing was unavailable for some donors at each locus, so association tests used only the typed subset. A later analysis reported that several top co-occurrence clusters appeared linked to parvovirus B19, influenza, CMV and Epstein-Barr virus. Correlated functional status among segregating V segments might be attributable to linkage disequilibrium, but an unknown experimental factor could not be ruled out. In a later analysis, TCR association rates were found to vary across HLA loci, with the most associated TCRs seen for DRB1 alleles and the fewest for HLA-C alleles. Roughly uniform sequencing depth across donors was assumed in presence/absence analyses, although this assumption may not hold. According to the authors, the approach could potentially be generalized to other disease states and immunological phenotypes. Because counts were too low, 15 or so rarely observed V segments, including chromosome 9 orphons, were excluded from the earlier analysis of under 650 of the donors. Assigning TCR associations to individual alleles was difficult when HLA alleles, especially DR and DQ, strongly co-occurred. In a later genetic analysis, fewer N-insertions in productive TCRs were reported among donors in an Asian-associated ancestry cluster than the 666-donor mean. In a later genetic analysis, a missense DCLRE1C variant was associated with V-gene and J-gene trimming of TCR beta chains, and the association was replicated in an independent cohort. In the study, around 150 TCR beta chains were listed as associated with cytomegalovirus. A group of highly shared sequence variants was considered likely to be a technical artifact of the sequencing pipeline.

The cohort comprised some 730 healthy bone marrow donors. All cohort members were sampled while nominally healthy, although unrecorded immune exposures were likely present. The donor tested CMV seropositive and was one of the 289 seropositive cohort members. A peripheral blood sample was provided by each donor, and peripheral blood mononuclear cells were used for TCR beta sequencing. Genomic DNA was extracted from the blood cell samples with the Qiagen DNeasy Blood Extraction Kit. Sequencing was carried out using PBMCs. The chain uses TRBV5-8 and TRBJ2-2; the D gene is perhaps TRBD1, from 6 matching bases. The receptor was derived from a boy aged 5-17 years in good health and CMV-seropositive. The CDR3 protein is CASSSGQSNTGELFF. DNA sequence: TGTGCCAGCAGCTCCGGACAGTCAAACACCGGGGAGCTGTTTTTT.